This T cell receptor beta chain emerged from a study of T-cell reconstitution after alpha-beta-depleted transplantation in children (dated by TCRdb to the mid-2010s). Study-wide context: T-cell immune reconstitution after TCRalphabeta/CD19-depleted allogeneic hematopoietic cell transplantation in children was quantitatively tracked in the study by means of TCR repertoire profiling. The study at large found these results: Over subsequent months, a decline in hyperexpanded clone frequencies was noted, and after one year, T-cell counts and TCRbeta diversity were mostly ascribed to newly produced T cells. Apparently early alphabetaT-cell count recovery about two months after transplant reportedly relied on only several hundred rapidly expanded clones derived from non-depleted graft cells. In some patients, the high TCRbeta diversity seen at day 60 was put down to recipient T cells and intrathymic progenitors that had survived conditioning.

Points on this clonotype: Its antigen has not been determined. The input lacks base qualities; no much larger clone sits a single base away.

The CDR3 starts with the cysteine, ends with the phenylalanine, and has 12 residues. Here the CDR3 DNA is all that survives: 36 bases in frame from base 1. At the junction V is shortened by 2 bases and J by 6 bases, with 7 bases in between. Sequences SGDLS (CDR1) and YYNGEE (CDR2) are obtained from the germline V gene. Library construction relied on PCR. The listed sequencing device is Illumina HiSeq 2500. TCR libraries were prepared with molecular barcoding, using unique molecular identifiers to normalize TCRbeta repertoire quantification. The raw public reads went through TCRdb reprocessing: fastp at Q25, MiXCR clone calling, in-frame beta chains kept. Identical CDR3 proteins give one entry, which carries the most common genes and DNA. Here the sample has roughly 400,000 distinct CDR3 sequences; approximately 42% occur a single time. About 30% of the sample comes from the top ten. Interpreted using the paper, the treatment or condition label stands for: allogeneic hematopoietic cell transplantation with graft depleted of TCRalphabeta T cells and CD19 B cells. TCRalphabeta/CD19-depleted allogeneic hematopoietic cell grafts were given to the transplant recipients, all of whom were children.

This receptor was obtained from a girl aged 2-15 years with aplastic anemia, due to receive a stem cell transplant. Rearrangement joined TRBV9 to TRBJ2-3; the D gene remains uncertain. Material: PBMCs, obtained before TCRalphabeta/CD19-depleted stem cell transplant. The DNA sequence is given as TGTGCCAGCAGCGTTACCGGGGATACGCAGTATTTT. It is translated as CASSVTGDTQYF.